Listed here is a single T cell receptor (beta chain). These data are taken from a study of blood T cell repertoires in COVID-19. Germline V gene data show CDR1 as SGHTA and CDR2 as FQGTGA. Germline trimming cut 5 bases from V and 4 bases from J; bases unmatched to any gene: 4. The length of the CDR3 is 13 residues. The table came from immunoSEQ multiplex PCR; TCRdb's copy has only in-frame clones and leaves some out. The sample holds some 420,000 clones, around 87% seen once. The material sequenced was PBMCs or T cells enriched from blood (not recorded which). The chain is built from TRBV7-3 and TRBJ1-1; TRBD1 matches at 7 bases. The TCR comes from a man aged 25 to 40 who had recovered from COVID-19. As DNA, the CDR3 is TGTGCCAGCAGCGCACAGGGGAGCACTGAAGCTTTCTTT. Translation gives CASSAQGSTEAFF.